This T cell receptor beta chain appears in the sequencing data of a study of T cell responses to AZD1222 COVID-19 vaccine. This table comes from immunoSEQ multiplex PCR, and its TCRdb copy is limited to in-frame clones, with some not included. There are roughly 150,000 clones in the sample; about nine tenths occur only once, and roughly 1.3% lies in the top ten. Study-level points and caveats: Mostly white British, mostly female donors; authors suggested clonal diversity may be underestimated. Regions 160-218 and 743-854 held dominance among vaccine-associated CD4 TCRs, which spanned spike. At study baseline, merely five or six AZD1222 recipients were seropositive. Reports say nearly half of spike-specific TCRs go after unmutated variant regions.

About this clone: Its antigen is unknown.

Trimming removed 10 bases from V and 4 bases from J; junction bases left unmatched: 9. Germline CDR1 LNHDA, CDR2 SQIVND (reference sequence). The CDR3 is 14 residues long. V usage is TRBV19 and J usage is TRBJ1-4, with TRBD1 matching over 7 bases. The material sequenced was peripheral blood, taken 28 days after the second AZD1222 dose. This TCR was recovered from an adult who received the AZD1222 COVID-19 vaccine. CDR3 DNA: TGTGCCACTAATACGGGACAGAATAATGAAAAACTGTTTTTT. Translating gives CATNTGQNNEKLFF.